The T cell receptor (beta chain) described here comes from a study of T cells in Graves' hyperthyroidism and ophthalmopathy. General study points: Clonotypes that were expanded in thyroid above 0.001 mostly appeared in blood too. Ophthalmopathy, which appeared later, was predicted by the model a median around 6 months before onset.

Diagnosing involved the use of clinical symptoms, serum thyroxine and TRAb, thyroid ultrasound and orbital computed tomography. Regions amplified from RNA transcripts were the TCR beta CDR3 regions. When the TCR CDR3 underwent first-round RT-PCR, the HTBI primer set was used. TCRdb redid the calling of the multiplex PCR reads with MiXCR, one entry per CDR3 protein. The table has roughly 570,000 distinct CDR3 sequences, 46% seen once. Details on this clonotype: Its antigen remains unidentified.

Germline lookup yields CDR1 DFQATT and CDR2 SNEGSKA (reference sequence). This CDR3 region has 15 residues. V lost 5 bases and J lost 7; bases outside the gene matches: 8. V is TRBV20-1 and J is TRBJ1-4, with TRBD1 matching 12 bases. Input material: peripheral blood or thyroid tissue (not recorded which). This clonotype was obtained from an adult woman with Graves' disease, either hyperthyroidism or ophthalmopathy (not recorded which). The CDR3 region has the DNA TGCAGTGCTGTAACCGGGACAGGGGGCTTTGAAAAACTGTTTTTT. Its protein is CSAVTGTGGFEKLFF.